The 15 T cell receptor beta chains listed next were all sequenced from one sample in a study of T cell responses to AZD1222 COVID-19 vaccine. Data came from immunoSEQ multiplex PCR; TCRdb stores just in-frame clones and leaves some out. The sample consists of about 130,000 clones, roughly 90% of them appearing once. Material: peripheral blood, obtained 28 days after the second AZD1222 dose. The receptors originated from an adult who received the AZD1222 COVID-19 vaccine.

The chain has TRBV11-2 and TRBJ2-5, with 7 nucleotides matching TRBD1. CDR3 size: 17 residues. Germline V lookup: CDR1 SGHAT, CDR2 FQNNGV. V dropped 6 bases and J dropped 2; count of bases not matched to a gene: 15. The CDR3 DNA follows: TGTGCCAGCAGTGGGATCGGGGCAGGGGGAAGACAAGAGACCCAGTACTTC. Translated, it gives CASSGIGAGGRQETQYF.

The chain is built from TRBV7-6 and TRBJ2-6; the D gene could be TRBD1 or TRBD2 (5 bases each). The germline gives CDR1 SGHVS, CDR2 FNYEAQ. Trimming stripped 5 bases from V and 4 bases from J, with 12 bases between. This CDR3 has 15 amino acids. The CDR3 DNA reads as TGTGCCAGCAGCCCGGGGCGACCGGGGGCCAACGTCCTGACTTTC. Translating gives CASSPGRPGANVLTF.

The V and J genes are TRBV11-2 and TRBJ2-5, with 7 positions matching TRBD2. Germline assignment: CDR1 SGHAT and CDR2 FQNNGV. J was trimmed by 5 bases and V by 1 base; bases with no gene match: 7. This CDR3 is built from 15 residues. The CDR3 spells CASSLVRLAGETQYF. The CDR3 DNA reads as TGTGCCAGCAGCTTAGTTCGACTAGCTGGGGAGACCCAGTACTTC.

V and J are TRBV5-1 and TRBJ2-3, with TRBD1 matching over 10 bases. The CDR3 spans 16 residues. CDR1 SGHRS and CDR2 YFSETQ come from the germline V gene. Trimming took 0 bases from V and 1 from J; bases not matched to a gene: 2. DNA for the CDR3: TGCGCCAGCAGCTTGGGGACAGGGGGAGGCACAGATACGCAGTATTTT. Protein: CASSLGTGGGTDTQYF.

The V and J genes are TRBV5-5 and TRBJ2-5, with TRBD1 as a possible D gene (5 bases). V was pared by 4 bases and J by 0 bases, with 10 bases between. CDR1 is SGHKS, CDR2 YYEKEE, per germline (reference sequence). The length of the CDR3 is 14 residues. CDR3 region: CASSRTLHQETQYF. In DNA form, the CDR3 reads TGTGCCAGCAGCCGGACACTACACCAAGAGACCCAGTACTTC.

The chain's CDR3 is CASSPRTVSYGYTF. The DNA of the CDR3 is TGTGCCAGCAGTCCCCGGACAGTTTCCTATGGCTACACCTTC. V is TRBV28 and J is TRBJ1-2; TRBD1 is a possible D gene (6 bases). The CDR3 contains 14 residues. Trimming stripped 5 bases from V and 4 bases from J, with 14 bases between. Germline lookup yields CDR1 MDHEN and CDR2 SYDVKM.

The count of this clone is one. The chain links TRBV7-7 to TRBJ2-5; 10 nucleotides agree with TRBD2. Unmatched junction bases numbered 12, after V lost 0 bases and J lost 5 bases. The CDR3 is 18 residues long. Germline V gene sequence: CDR1 SSHAT, CDR2 FNYEAQ (reference sequence). CDR3 sequence reads: CASSLALSLAGARETQYF. The CDR3 region has the DNA TGTGCCAGCAGCTTAGCTCTCAGTCTAGCGGGAGCACGGGAGACCCAGTACTTC.

V and J are TRBV4-2 and TRBJ1-5; D perhaps matches TRBD1 (6 bases). This CDR3 region has 18 residues. V lost 0 bases and J 6 bases, leaving 21 bases between the germline ends. The germline gives CDR1 LGHNA, CDR2 YNFKEQ. The CDR3 DNA reads as TGTGCCAGCAGCCAAGATGAACGGAGGGGGGCGTCTGGTCAGCCCCAGCATTTT. Protein product: CASSQDERRGASGQPQHF.

The V gene is TRBV28, the J gene TRBJ1-1; TRBD1 might be the D (5 bases). V gave up 3 bases and J gave up 1 base, with 12 bases separating them. The CDR3 totals 15 residues. Germline CDR1 and CDR2: MDHEN and SYDVKM. The CDR3 protein is CASSFGSQGNTEAFF. CDR3 nucleotides: TGTGCCAGCAGTTTCGGAAGTCAGGGGAACACTGAAGCTTTCTTT.

This sequence joins TRBV15 and TRBJ1-1, with D uncertain. The CDR3 has 12 residues. Germline-derived CDR1 and CDR2 are LNHNV and YYDKDF (reference sequence). V was clipped by 6 bases and J by 2 bases, with 7 bases between them. Here the CDR3 reads CATRDGNTEAFF. The CDR3 nucleotides read TGTGCCACCAGAGACGGAAACACTGAAGCTTTCTTT.

V is TRBV5-5 and J is TRBJ2-2; the match to TRBD1 covers 7 bases. J was trimmed by 1 base and V by 1 base; bases with no gene match: 7. CDR3 length: 17 amino acids. Per the germline V gene, CDR1 is SGHKS and CDR2 is YYEKEE (reference sequence). The CDR3 loop reads CASSLQFDRVNTGELFF. In DNA form, the CDR3 reads TGTGCCAGCAGCTTGCAGTTCGACAGGGTGAACACCGGGGAGCTGTTTTTT. Combining the CDR3 with reference TRBV5-5 and TRBJ2-2 gives the whole variable domain DAGVTQSPTHLIKTRGQQVTLRCSPISGHKSVSWYQQVLGQGPQFIFQYYEKEERGRGNFPDRFSARQFPNYSSELNVNALLLGDSALYLCASSLQFDRVNTGELFFGEGSRLTVL.

This clone was detected only a few times. This chain connects TRBV9 to TRBJ2-2; tentative D call: TRBD2 (6 bases). This CDR3 has 15 residues. Germline-derived CDR1 and CDR2 are SGDLS and YYNGEE. Trimming left V 0 bases short and J 1 base short, with 7 bases between. Here the CDR3 DNA reads TGTGCCAGCAGCGTAGCGGGGGTGAACACCGGGGAGCTGTTTTTT. Its protein is CASSVAGVNTGELFF.

The chain uses TRBV27 and TRBJ1-4; 12 bases line up with TRBD1. The CDR3 is 16 residues long. Germline-derived CDR1 and CDR2 are MNHEY and SMNVEV (reference sequence). With 3 bases clipped from V and 8 bases from J, the junction kept 7 bases outside the gene matches. CDR3 DNA: TGTGCCAGCAGTTTCCTTCGGGACAGGGGGCAAGAAAAACTGTTTTTT. Protein: CASSFLRDRGQEKLFF.

The rearrangement links TRBV7-9 to TRBJ1-4; D gene uncertain. Germline V gene data show CDR1 as SEHNR and CDR2 as FQNEAQ (reference sequence). The CDR3 covers 12 residues. V was cut by 2 bases and J by 7 bases, with 5 bases left in between. CDR3 in amino acids: CASSLLGEKLFF. CDR3 nucleotides: TGTGCCAGCAGCTTATTGGGTGAAAAACTGTTTTTT.

This chain uses TRBV7-9 with TRBJ2-1, with TRBD1 as a possible D gene (5 bases). This CDR3 has 13 residues. V was pared by 1 base and J by 9 bases, with 10 bases between. Germline V gives CDR1 SEHNR, CDR2 FQNEAQ (reference sequence). CDR3 loop: CASSLEGESEQFF. The DNA of the CDR3 is TGTGCCAGCAGCTTAGAAGGGGAAAGTGAGCAGTTCTTC.